This TCR beta chain was captured in a study of blood T cells in healthy people across ages. A second roughly 6 to 11 cycle PCR used barcoded and J-beta primers. TCRdb re-analysed the 5' RACE reads in MiXCR, keeping a single row per CDR3 protein. This table holds approximately 810,000 distinct CDR3 sequences, approximately 35% found once. CDR3 size: 15 residues. From germline, CDR1 is MNHEY and CDR2 SVGEGT. V gave up 4 bases and J gave up 4 bases, with 16 bases separating them. Material: blood. This chain joins TRBV6-2 or TRBV6-3 and TRBJ1-1; D uncertain. This TCR was recovered from a man aged 18 to 30 in good health. The CDR3 spells CASSSISGSTTEAFF. As DNA, the CDR3 is TGTGCCAGCAGTTCCATTTCCGGGTCCACCACTGAAGCTTTCTTT.